This T cell receptor (beta chain) was documented in a study of T cells in localized non-small cell lung cancer. General study findings and limits: Uninvolved nearby lung showed the greatest T cell clonality, exceeding that found in tumor. A denser population of T cells in blood accompanied longer overall survival. Heterogeneity stays possible, as sequencing covered only one tumor region. Of the top 100 tumor clones, median around 50 were in adjacent lung, approximately 30 among its top 100.

V shed 4 bases and J 4 bases; nucleotides not matched to a gene: 6. CDR3 length: 15 residues. Germline values: CDR1 SGHNT, CDR2 YENEEA. The repertoire was sequenced with immunoSEQ multiplex PCR; TCRdb's copy has only in-frame clones and lacks some. The sample yields 1,200 to 1,500 clones, approximately 20% seen once. This clone was picked up a small number of times. The antigen remains undetermined. The sequencing here drew on lung tumor tissue, taken before any cancer treatment. The rearrangement links TRBV11-3 to TRBJ2-3; TRBD1 aligns across 9 bases. This clonotype was obtained from a woman aged 40-70 years with stage I lung adenocarcinoma. The CDR3 protein is CASSSSGTGSDTQYF. Written as DNA, the CDR3 is TGTGCCAGCAGCTCGTCCGGGACAGGGTCAGATACGCAGTATTTT.